Listed below are T cell receptor beta chains from one sample, sequenced in a study of blood T cell repertoires in COVID-19. The table came from immunoSEQ multiplex PCR; TCRdb's copy has only in-frame clones and leaves some out. The table lists approximately 250,000 clones, around 80% of them singletons. Specimen: PBMCs or T cells enriched from blood (not recorded which). The receptors were sampled from a man younger than 45 with acute COVID-19. The CDR3 runs from the conserved cysteine through the conserved F or W. D genes are given only for firm matches. Rows give clone size only sometimes, using once, few, many, or a class for an expanded clone.

J gene | V gene | clone size | D gene | CDR3 protein | CDR3 DNA
TRBJ2-5 | TRBV28 | NA | NA | CASTATGQQETQYF | TGTGCCAGCACCGCAACTGGGCAGCAAGAGACCCAGTACTTC
TRBJ1-1 | TRBV28 | NA | NA | CASRRLGNTEAFF | TGTGCCAGCAGACGCCTAGGGAACACTGAAGCTTTCTTT
TRBJ1-4 | TRBV7-9 | NA | NA | CASSTATNEKLFF | TGTGCCAGCAGCACTGCAACTAATGAAAAACTGTTTTTT
TRBJ1-3 | TRBV2 | NA | TRBD1 | CASSERAGGGGGNTIYF | TGTGCCAGCAGTGAAAGGGCAGGGGGAGGAGGTGGAAACACCATATATTTT
TRBJ1-1 | TRBV7-2 | NA | NA | CASSRDRGNTEAFF | TGTGCCAGCAGCAGAGACCGGGGAAACACTGAAGCTTTCTTT
TRBJ1-1 | TRBV3-1/TRBV3-2 | many | NA | CASSQEAQGFPMNTEAFF | TGTGCCAGCAGCCAAGAAGCGCAGGGTTTTCCAATGAACACTGAAGCTTTCTTT
TRBJ1-1 | TRBV4-2 | NA | NA | CASSQDLAGMNTEAFF | TGTGCCAGCAGCCAAGATCTGGCGGGGATGAACACTGAAGCTTTCTTT
TRBJ2-2 | TRBV3-1/TRBV3-2 | NA | TRBD2 | CASSQEVSSGGGGELFF | TGTGCCAGCAGCCAAGAGGTGTCTAGCGGGGGTGGCGGGGAGCTGTTTTTT
TRBJ2-1 | TRBV7-9 | once | NA | CASIGESHEQFF | TGTGCCAGCATAGGGGAAAGCCATGAGCAGTTCTTC
TRBJ1-2 | TRBV6-5 | NA | TRBD1 | CASSQGQGKGGYTF | TGTGCCAGCAGTCAGGGACAGGGGAAGGGTGGCTACACCTTC
TRBJ1-5 | TRBV6-4 | once | NA | CASSRQRNQPQHF | TGTGCCAGCAGCAGACAGCGAAATCAGCCCCAGCATTTT
TRBJ1-3 | TRBV4-1 | NA | TRBD1 | CASSLWTGVPDTIYF | TGCGCCAGCAGCTTGTGGACAGGGGTCCCTGACACCATATATTTT
TRBJ2-4 | TRBV3-1/TRBV3-2 | NA | NA | CASSQAENIQYF | TGTGCCAGCAGCCAGGCGGAAAACATTCAGTACTTC
TRBJ2-3 | TRBV15 | NA | TRBD1 | CATSSWTGDWNTQYF | TGTGCCACCAGCAGCTGGACAGGGGATTGGAATACGCAGTATTTT
TRBJ2-5 | TRBV3-1/TRBV3-2 | NA | TRBD2 | CASSRSGGKTQYF | TGTGCCAGCAGCCGTTCCGGGGGGAAGACCCAGTACTTC
TRBJ1-1 | TRBV6-5 | NA | NA | CASRPLGVQNTEAFF | TGTGCCAGCAGACCGCTTGGAGTGCAGAACACTGAAGCTTTCTTT
TRBJ1-4 | TRBV19 | NA | NA | CASSIVGQRGDNEKLFF | TGTGCCAGTAGTATAGTCGGCCAGCGGGGGGATAATGAAAAACTGTTTTTT
TRBJ1-1 | TRBV27 | NA | NA | CASSLWPPGGGTVDTEAFF | TGTGCCAGCAGTTTATGGCCCCCGGGCGGGGGTACGGTAGACACTGAAGCTTTCTTT
TRBJ2-3 | TRBV11-2 | NA | NA | CASSPTRDTLVYTDTQYF | TGTGCCAGCAGCCCCACCCGGGACACCCTCGTATACACAGATACGCAGTATTTT
TRBJ1-6 | TRBV7-9 | NA | NA | CASGPAYNSPLHF | TGTGCCAGCGGGCCAGCTTATAATTCACCCCTCCACTTT
TRBJ2-1 | TRBV28 | NA | TRBD2 | CASLSPRGGGAYNEQFF | TGTGCCAGCTTATCCCCCCGGGGCGGGGGGGCTTACAATGAGCAGTTCTTC
TRBJ2-3 | TRBV6-6 | NA | NA | CASSYSGQGGTDTQYF | TGTGCCAGCAGTTACTCGGGGCAGGGCGGAACAGATACGCAGTATTTT
TRBJ1-2 | TRBV19 | NA | NA | CASNTRRQANYGYTF | TGTGCCAGTAATACCCGCCGACAGGCCAATTATGGCTACACCTTC
TRBJ1-5 | TRBV19 | NA | TRBD1 | CASGRTGLPQHF | TGTGCCAGTGGGAGGACAGGGTTGCCCCAGCATTTT
TRBJ2-2 | TRBV6-4 | NA | NA | CASSEEGGSSNTGELFF | TGTGCCAGCAGTGAGGAAGGAGGGAGTTCTAACACCGGGGAGCTGTTTTTT
TRBJ2-1 | TRBV5-6 | NA | NA | CASSLPGLGPYNEQFF | TGTGCCAGCAGTTTACCGGGACTGGGTCCCTACAATGAGCAGTTCTTC
TRBJ2-2 | TRBV5-1 | NA | TRBD2 | CASSSGLAGFGPEGELFF | TGTGCCAGCAGCTCCGGACTAGCGGGGTTCGGACCTGAGGGGGAGCTGTTTTTT
TRBJ1-1 | TRBV6-5 | once | TRBD1 | CASSRGTGDTEAFF | TGTGCCAGCAGCCGAGGGACAGGGGACACTGAAGCTTTCTTT
TRBJ1-1 | TRBV29-1 | few | NA | CSVRRGGSSEAFF | TGCAGCGTACGAAGGGGCGGTAGTTCTGAAGCTTTCTTT
TRBJ1-2 | TRBV28 | NA | NA | CASSSDLGVGYGYTF | TGTGCCAGCAGTTCTGACCTAGGGGTGGGCTATGGCTACACCTTC
TRBJ1-3 | TRBV5-5 | NA | NA | CASSLRVDTIYF | TGTGCCAGCAGCCTACGAGTCGACACCATATATTTT
TRBJ2-3 | TRBV5-6 | NA | TRBD2 | CASSSLSGGTQYF | TGTGCCAGCAGCTCCCTTAGCGGGGGCACGCAGTATTTT
TRBJ2-2 | TRBV19 | NA | NA | CASSSGAGPTGELFF | TGTGCCAGTAGTTCAGGGGCCGGTCCCACCGGGGAGCTGTTTTTT
TRBJ1-4 | TRBV24-1 | NA | NA | CATSDGRDEKLFF | TGTGCCACCAGTGATGGCAGGGATGAAAAACTGTTTTTT
TRBJ1-1 | TRBV10-1 | NA | NA | CASSETGPLNTEAFF | TGCGCCAGCAGCGAAACAGGGCCTTTGAACACTGAAGCTTTCTTT
TRBJ1-1 | TRBV19 | NA | TRBD1 | CASSPRGSVNTEAFF | TGTGCCAGTAGTCCCAGGGGGAGCGTGAACACTGAAGCTTTCTTT
TRBJ1-1 | TRBV5-1 | NA | TRBD1 | CASSRIGGQAQNTEAFF | TGCGCCAGCAGTAGAATCGGGGGACAGGCCCAGAACACTGAAGCTTTCTTT
TRBJ1-6 | TRBV3-1/TRBV3-2 | NA | NA | CASRNTYQGIKSPLHF | TGTGCCAGCAGGAATACGTATCAGGGGATTAAATCACCCCTCCACTTT
TRBJ2-5 | TRBV24-1 | NA | TRBD1 | CATSDLSAGGRGETQYF | TGTGCCACCAGTGATTTGTCGGCAGGGGGCAGAGGAGAGACCCAGTACTTC
TRBJ1-2 | TRBV3-1/TRBV3-2 | NA | NA | CASSRRGPHYGYTF | TGTGCCAGCAGCCGGAGGGGACCGCACTATGGCTACACCTTC
TRBJ2-4 | TRBV10-2 | NA | NA | CAYGPPRVKVAKNIQYF | TGCGCCTACGGACCCCCGCGGGTCAAGGTAGCCAAAAACATTCAGTACTTC
TRBJ2-1 | TRBV5-1 | NA | NA | CASSLVASSSYNEQFF | TGCGCCAGCAGCTTGGTTGCATCGAGCTCCTACAATGAGCAGTTCTTC
TRBJ2-1 | TRBV30 | once | TRBD2 | CACARSGRASSYNEQFF | TGTGCCTGCGCGAGGAGCGGGAGGGCCAGCTCCTACAATGAGCAGTTCTTC
TRBJ2-1 | TRBV7-9 | NA | NA | CASRYPAGEQFF | TGTGCCAGCAGATACCCCGCCGGTGAGCAGTTCTTC
TRBJ1-1 | TRBV28 | once | NA | CASKTVNTEAFF | TGTGCCAGCAAAACAGTGAACACTGAAGCTTTCTTT